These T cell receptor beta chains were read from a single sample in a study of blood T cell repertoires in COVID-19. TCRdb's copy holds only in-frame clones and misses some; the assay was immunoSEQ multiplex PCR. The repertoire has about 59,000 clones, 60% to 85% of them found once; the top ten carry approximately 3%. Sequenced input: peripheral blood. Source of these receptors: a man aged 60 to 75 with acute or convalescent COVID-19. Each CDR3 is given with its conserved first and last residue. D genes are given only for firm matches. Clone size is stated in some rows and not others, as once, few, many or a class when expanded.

TGTGCCTGGAGTGTACGGGGTTACGGGGCCTACGAGCAGTACTTC CAWSVRGYGAYEQYF - TRBV30 - TRBJ2-7
TGTGCCAGCAGCAAAGATCGGGAGTTTTCTAGGGATTCACCCCTCCACTTT CASSKDREFSRDSPLHF - TRBV21-1 - TRBJ1-6
TGTGCCAGCATACCCGCACAGGGGGCGATCTACGAGCAGTACTTC CASIPAQGAIYEQYF TRBD1 TRBV6-5 few TRBJ2-7
TGTGCCAGCAGTCCCCAGGGACTAGCGTTGACCGGGGAGCTGTTTTTT CASSPQGLALTGELFF TRBD2 TRBV9 few TRBJ2-2
TGTGCCAGCAGTGAAGCGAGTGTTCCATGGGACAGGGGGGGAAACACCATATATTTT CASSEASVPWDRGGNTIYF TRBD1 TRBV6-1 - TRBJ1-3
TGTGCCAGCAGCCGGGTGATAGCCCAAGAGACCCAGTACTTC CASSRVIAQETQYF - TRBV5-5 - TRBJ2-5
TGCGCCAGCAGCTTGTTAGGGGAAGGAGAGACCCAGTACTTC CASSLLGEGETQYF - TRBV5-1 - TRBJ2-5
TGCGCCAGCAGCCAAGTCGGAGCTGGGGGGACTGAAGCTTTCTTT CASSQVGAGGTEAFF - TRBV4-1 - TRBJ1-1
TGTGCCAGCAGCGAAGAGACAGGGACCTACAATGAGCAGTTCTTC CASSEETGTYNEQFF TRBD1 TRBV2 few TRBJ2-1
TGTGCCAGCAGCTATCCGGGACAGGGGGGGGATACGCAGTATTTT CASSYPGQGGDTQYF TRBD1 TRBV5-4 - TRBJ2-3
TGCAGCGTCCGGACAGACGGCTACACCTTC CSVRTDGYTF - TRBV29-1 few TRBJ1-2
TGTGCCAGCAGCCCGAAGACGGGGGGTGGTCAGCCCCAGCATTTT CASSPKTGGGQPQHF - TRBV9 - TRBJ1-5
TGTGCCAGCAGCTTCGGGTCGAACACTGAAGCTTTCTTT CASSFGSNTEAFF - TRBV7-9 few TRBJ1-1
TGTGCCAGTAGTACAGGGGGCATGAACACTGAAGCTTTCTTT CASSTGGMNTEAFF TRBD1 TRBV19 few TRBJ1-1
TGTGCCAGCAGCCCCGGGAGGGTTTCCTATGGCTACACCTTC CASSPGRVSYGYTF - TRBV7-2 - TRBJ1-2
TGCGCCAGCAGCCCTAGCGGGAGCTCCTACAATGAGCAGTTCTTC CASSPSGSSYNEQFF TRBD2 TRBV5-1 - TRBJ2-1
TGTGCCAGCAGCCAAATGGGACAGGTAAACACTGAAGCTTTCTTT CASSQMGQVNTEAFF TRBD1 TRBV4-2 few TRBJ1-1
TGTGCCAGCAGCCCTTGGGGGACAGACCATCCTAACTATGGCTACACCTTC CASSPWGTDHPNYGYTF TRBD1 TRBV9 - TRBJ1-2
TGCAGCGCCTTAACAGGGGTATTGAACACCGGGGAGCTGTTTTTT CSALTGVLNTGELFF TRBD1 TRBV29-1 - TRBJ2-2
TGTGCCAGCAGCCAACGAGCAGGCATCTATAATTCACCCCTCCACTTT CASSQRAGIYNSPLHF - TRBV14 - TRBJ1-6
TGTGCCAGTAGTACCCGACAGGGTTATAATTCACCCCTCCACTTT CASSTRQGYNSPLHF TRBD1 TRBV19 - TRBJ1-6
TGTGCCAGCAGCTTTCGGCAGGGGGTAAACTTTCAGCCCCAGCATTTT CASSFRQGVNFQPQHF TRBD1 TRBV7-2 - TRBJ1-5
TGTGCCAGCAACAGGGGTCAGTACACTGAAGCTTTCTTT CASNRGQYTEAFF TRBD1 TRBV6-5 - TRBJ1-1
TGTGCCACCAGTGATTACGGGACAGGGGGCGGCGGGGCCGGGGAGCTGTTTTTT CATSDYGTGGGGAGELFF TRBD1 TRBV24-1 - TRBJ2-2
TGTGCCAGCAGCCAGAGCCTAGCGGGGGGCGCAGATACGCAGTATTTT CASSQSLAGGADTQYF TRBD2 TRBV7-2 - TRBJ2-3
TGTGCCAGCAGTGAAGACACAGGGGGGGGGTGGAAGCTGTTTTTT CASSEDTGGGWKLFF - TRBV25-1 - TRBJ2-2
TGTGCCAGCACCTTTGACAGGCATAATTGGGAGCAGTACTTC CASTFDRHNWEQYF - TRBV11-1 - TRBJ2-7
TGTGCCAGCAGCCGGGGACAGGGTCGATACACTGAAGCTTTCTTT CASSRGQGRYTEAFF TRBD1 TRBV27 - TRBJ1-1
TGTGCTAGTGGTTCGCTGAGGAGGTTTGGCTACACCTTC CASGSLRRFGYTF - TRBV12-5 - TRBJ1-2
TGTGCCAGCAGCCAACATATGAATCGACAGCTGGGTGGCTACACCTTC CASSQHMNRQLGGYTF - TRBV13 - TRBJ1-2
TGTGCCAGCAGTGAACGGGGGGGCAGCGGGACTGAAGCTTTCTTT CASSERGGSGTEAFF - TRBV6-1 once TRBJ1-1
TGTGCCAGCAGCGGGGAGGCGGGAGAGACCCAGTACTTC CASSGEAGETQYF - TRBV2 - TRBJ2-5
TGTGCCAGTAGTGCCGGGACAAACCCTGGAAACACCATATATTTT CASSAGTNPGNTIYF - TRBV19 - TRBJ1-3
TGTGCCTGGAGCCGGGACAGACAACCTAATGAAAAACTGTTTTTT CAWSRDRQPNEKLFF TRBD1 TRBV30 many TRBJ1-4
TGTGCCAGCAGCCTCGACAGCTACGAGCAGTACTTC CASSLDSYEQYF - TRBV9 - TRBJ2-7
TGCAGCGCCGGGGAGAGCGGGGGAGCGTACCAAGAGACCCAGTACTTC CSAGESGGAYQETQYF TRBD2 TRBV29-1 once TRBJ2-5
TGTGCCAGCAGCTTAACGAACTCGCACAATGAGCAGTTCTTC CASSLTNSHNEQFF - TRBV7-3 - TRBJ2-1
TGCGCCAGCAGCTTGAGGACAGGGGGCATAGATACGCAGTATTTT CASSLRTGGIDTQYF TRBD1 TRBV5-1 - TRBJ2-3